This is a list of T cell receptor beta chains from one sample in a study of shared T cell receptors in the human thymus. The method was immunoSEQ multiplex PCR; TCRdb's version includes in-frame clones alone and lacks a portion of them. The sample yields about 610,000 clones, approximately 88% seen once. These same records also appear under a second study, on human thymus T cells.

The sequenced material came from thymocytes. These receptors all come from a boy less than two years old with a congenital heart defect. Both conserved end residues are part of each CDR3. The D gene is left open where the match is weak. Clone size is not always given. Where it is, it says once, few, many or a class for expanded clones.

NA,TRBV28,TRBJ1-1,TRBD1,CASSRNGTGGRTEAFF,TGTGCCAGCAGTCGAAACGGGACAGGGGGCAGGACTGAAGCTTTCTTT
NA,TRBV7-2,TRBJ2-7,TRBD2,CASSLAAPTSGRATYEQYF,TGTGCCAGCAGCTTAGCCGCTCCCACTAGCGGGAGGGCAACTTACGAGCAGTACTTC
NA,TRBV7-2,TRBJ2-1,NA,CASSLVGATDEQFF,TGTGCCAGCAGCTTAGTAGGGGCGACGGATGAGCAGTTCTTC
NA,TRBV7-9,TRBJ1-2,TRBD1,CASSKNGTGRYGYTF,TGTGCCAGCAGCAAAAATGGGACAGGGCGGTATGGCTACACCTTC
NA,TRBV5-1,TRBJ1-1,NA,CASRGHPNTEAFF,TGCGCCAGCAGGGGACACCCGAACACTGAAGCTTTCTTT
NA,TRBV28,TRBJ1-3,NA,CASREGPRVLRNTIYF,TGTGCCAGCAGGGAGGGACCCCGGGTTTTGAGAAACACCATATATTTT
NA,TRBV5-5,TRBJ2-3,NA,CASRYSTLDTQYF,TGTGCCAGCAGGTACTCTACTTTGGATACGCAGTATTTT
NA,TRBV19,TRBJ1-1,TRBD1,CASSPTRTGRSEAFF,TGTGCCAGTAGTCCTACCCGGACAGGGCGGTCTGAAGCTTTCTTT
NA,TRBV15,TRBJ2-5,TRBD2,CATSRGTRTSGKETQYF,TGTGCCACCAGCAGAGGGACACGGACTAGCGGGAAGGAGACCCAGTACTTC
once,TRBV9,TRBJ2-5,TRBD2,CASSPGVAGVRETQYF,TGTGCCAGCAGCCCCGGGGTAGCGGGGGTTCGAGAGACCCAGTACTTC
NA,TRBV29-1,TRBJ1-5,NA,CSVEEGGTGNQPQHF,TGCAGCGTTGAAGAAGGAGGAACAGGGAATCAGCCCCAGCATTTT
few,TRBV28,TRBJ2-7,NA,CASSSTRVGQYF,TGTGCCAGCAGTTCGACCCGGGTTGGGCAGTACTTC
NA,TRBV7-2,TRBJ1-1,TRBD1,CASSWNRDRGLAEAFF,TGTGCCAGCAGCTGGAACCGGGACAGGGGGCTTGCTGAAGCTTTCTTT
NA,TRBV12-5,TRBJ1-2,TRBD1,CASGPDRVHGYTF,TGTGCTAGTGGTCCCGACAGGGTTCATGGCTACACCTTC
few,TRBV7-6,TRBJ2-5,TRBD1,CASSPPGQRVGQETQYF,TGTGCCAGCAGCCCGCCGGGACAGCGAGTGGGGCAAGAGACCCAGTACTTC
NA,TRBV5-1,TRBJ2-2,TRBD1,CASSLVPYRGRSGELFF,TGCGCCAGCAGCTTGGTGCCCTACAGGGGTCGGTCCGGGGAGCTGTTTTTT
NA,TRBV28,TRBJ2-3,TRBD1,CASSLLGQGTDTQYF,TGTGCCAGCAGTTTATTGGGACAGGGCACAGATACGCAGTATTTT
once,TRBV10-1,TRBJ2-1,NA,CASRPRSGNEQFF,TGCGCCAGTAGACCTAGGTCGGGGAATGAGCAGTTCTTC
NA,TRBV15,TRBJ2-6,NA,CATAENRRGSGANVLTF,TGTGCCACCGCCGAAAATAGACGGGGCTCTGGGGCCAACGTCCTGACTTTC
once,TRBV5-6,TRBJ2-3,TRBD2,CASSLPAGGGEDTQYF,TGTGCCAGCAGCTTACCAGCGGGAGGGGGGGAAGATACGCAGTATTTT
once,TRBV4-3,TRBJ2-4,NA,CASSQRTGLAKNIQYF,TGCGCCAGCAGCCAAAGGACTGGCCTAGCCAAAAACATTCAGTACTTC
NA,TRBV5-1,TRBJ2-3,NA,CASSLGAGVYPDTQYF,TGCGCCAGCAGCTTGGGGGCAGGGGTCTACCCAGATACGCAGTATTTT
once,TRBV30,TRBJ2-7,TRBD2,CAWSDPGTSGPPGYEQYF,TGTGCCTGGAGTGACCCCGGGACTAGCGGGCCCCCTGGGTACGAGCAGTACTTC
NA,TRBV12-5,TRBJ2-1,TRBD1,CASGLLGTGARNEQFF,TGTGCTAGTGGTTTGCTGGGGACAGGGGCTAGGAATGAGCAGTTCTTC
NA,TRBV11-2,TRBJ2-1,NA,CASSPPSGNEQFF,TGTGCCAGCAGCCCCCCTTCGGGGAATGAGCAGTTCTTC
once,TRBV4-1,TRBJ2-7,TRBD1,CASSRMHRGEQYF,TGCGCCAGCAGCCGAATGCACAGGGGGGAGCAGTACTTC
few,TRBV21-1,TRBJ2-7,NA,CASSTRTGARYEQYF,TGTGCCAGCAGCACGCGGACAGGGGCTCGATACGAGCAGTACTTC
NA,TRBV27,TRBJ2-2,NA,CASSESVGNTGELFF,TGTGCCAGCAGCGAATCAGTTGGGAACACCGGGGAGCTGTTTTTT
NA,TRBV29-1,TRBJ2-7,NA,CSAWGEREDEQYF,TGCAGCGCTTGGGGGGAGAGGGAGGACGAGCAGTACTTC
NA,TRBV5-4,TRBJ2-7,TRBD1,CASSLRHRDRVHEQYF,TGTGCCAGCAGCTTGAGACACCGGGACAGGGTTCACGAGCAGTACTTC
NA,TRBV28,TRBJ1-2,NA,CASTRRDQHIGYTF,TGTGCCAGCACTCGGAGGGATCAGCACATAGGCTACACCTTC
NA,TRBV7-8,TRBJ2-3,NA,CASSSGQNTDTQYF,TGTGCCAGCAGCTCGGGACAAAACACAGATACGCAGTATTTT